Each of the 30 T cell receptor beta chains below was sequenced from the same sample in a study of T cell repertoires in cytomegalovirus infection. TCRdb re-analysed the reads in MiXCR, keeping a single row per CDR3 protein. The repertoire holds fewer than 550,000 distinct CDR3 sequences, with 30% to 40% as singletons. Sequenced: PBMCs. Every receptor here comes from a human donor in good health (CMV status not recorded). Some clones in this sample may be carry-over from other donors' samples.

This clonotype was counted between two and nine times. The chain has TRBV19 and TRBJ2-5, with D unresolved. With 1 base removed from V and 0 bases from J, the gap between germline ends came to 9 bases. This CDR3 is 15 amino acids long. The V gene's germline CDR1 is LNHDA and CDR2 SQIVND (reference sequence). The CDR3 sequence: CASSIVLGNQETQYF. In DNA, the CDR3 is TGTGCCAGTAGTATAGTGTTGGGGAACCAAGAGACCCAGTACTTC.

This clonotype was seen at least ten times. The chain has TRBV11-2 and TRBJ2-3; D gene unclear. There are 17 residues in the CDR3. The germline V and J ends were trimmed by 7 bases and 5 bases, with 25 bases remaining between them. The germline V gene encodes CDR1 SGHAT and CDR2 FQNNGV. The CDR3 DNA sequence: TGTGCCAGCATTCCTCGCCGGTGGGGTGACTCCGGAGATACGCAGTATTTT. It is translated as CASIPRRWGDSGDTQYF.

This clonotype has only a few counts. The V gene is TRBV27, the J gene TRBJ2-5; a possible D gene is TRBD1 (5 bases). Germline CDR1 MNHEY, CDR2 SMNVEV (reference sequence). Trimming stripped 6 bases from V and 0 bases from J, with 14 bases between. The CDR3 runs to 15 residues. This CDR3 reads CASRPLGANQETQYF. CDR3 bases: TGTGCCAGCAGACCCCTTGGGGCTAACCAAGAGACCCAGTACTTC.

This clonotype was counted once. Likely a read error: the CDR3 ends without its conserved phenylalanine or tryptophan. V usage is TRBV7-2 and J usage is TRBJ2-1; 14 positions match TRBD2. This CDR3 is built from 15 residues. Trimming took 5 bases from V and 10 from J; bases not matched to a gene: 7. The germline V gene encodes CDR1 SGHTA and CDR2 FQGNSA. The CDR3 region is CASSPTSGGALEQFL. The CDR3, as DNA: TGTGCCAGCAGCCCGACTAGCGGGGGGGCCTTAGAGCAGTTCTTA.

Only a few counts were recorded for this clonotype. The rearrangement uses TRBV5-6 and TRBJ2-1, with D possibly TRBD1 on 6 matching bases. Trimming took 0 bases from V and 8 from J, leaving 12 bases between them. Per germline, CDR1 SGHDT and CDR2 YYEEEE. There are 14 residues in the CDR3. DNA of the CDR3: TGTGCCAGCAGCTTGGAGAGGGGGATGGATGAGCAGTTCTTC. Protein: CASSLERGMDEQFF.

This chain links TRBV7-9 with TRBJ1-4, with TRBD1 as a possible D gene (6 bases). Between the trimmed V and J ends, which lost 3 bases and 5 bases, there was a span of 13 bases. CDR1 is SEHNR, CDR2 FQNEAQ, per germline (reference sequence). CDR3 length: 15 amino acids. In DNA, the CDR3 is TGTGCCAGCAGCTTCTCAGGGGCCCTAAATGAAAAACTGTTTTTT. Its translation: CASSFSGALNEKLFF.

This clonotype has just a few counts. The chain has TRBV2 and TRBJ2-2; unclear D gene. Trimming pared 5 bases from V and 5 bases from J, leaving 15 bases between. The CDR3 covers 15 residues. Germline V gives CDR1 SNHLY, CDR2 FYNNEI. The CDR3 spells CASSFRVVATGELFF. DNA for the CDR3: TGTGCCAGCAGTTTTCGGGTAGTGGCGACCGGGGAGCTGTTTTTT.

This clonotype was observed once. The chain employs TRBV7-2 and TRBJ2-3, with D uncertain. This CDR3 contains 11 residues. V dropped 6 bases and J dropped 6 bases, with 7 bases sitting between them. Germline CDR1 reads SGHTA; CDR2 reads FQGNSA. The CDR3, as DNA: TGTGCCAGCAGAGAAGGTGATACGCAGTATTTT. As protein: CASREGDTQYF.

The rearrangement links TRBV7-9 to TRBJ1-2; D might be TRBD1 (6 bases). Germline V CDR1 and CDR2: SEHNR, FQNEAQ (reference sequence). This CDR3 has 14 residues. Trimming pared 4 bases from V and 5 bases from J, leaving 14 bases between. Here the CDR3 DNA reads TGTGCCAGCAGCTCTAGCAGGGGCGGGTATGGCTACACCTTC. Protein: CASSSSRGGYGYTF.

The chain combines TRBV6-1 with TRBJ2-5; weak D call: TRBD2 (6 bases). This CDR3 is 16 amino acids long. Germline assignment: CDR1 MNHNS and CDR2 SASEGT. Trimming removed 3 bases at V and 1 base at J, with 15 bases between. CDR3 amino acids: CASSDRGRGAQETQYF. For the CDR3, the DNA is TGTGCCAGCAGTGATAGGGGCCGCGGGGCCCAAGAGACCCAGTACTTC.

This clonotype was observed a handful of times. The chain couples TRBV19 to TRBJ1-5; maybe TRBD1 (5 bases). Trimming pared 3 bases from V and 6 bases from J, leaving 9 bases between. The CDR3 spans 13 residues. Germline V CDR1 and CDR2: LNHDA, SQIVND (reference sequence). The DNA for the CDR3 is TGTGCCAGTAGTATCCCAGGGACTCAGCCCCAGCATTTT. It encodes CASSIPGTQPQHF.

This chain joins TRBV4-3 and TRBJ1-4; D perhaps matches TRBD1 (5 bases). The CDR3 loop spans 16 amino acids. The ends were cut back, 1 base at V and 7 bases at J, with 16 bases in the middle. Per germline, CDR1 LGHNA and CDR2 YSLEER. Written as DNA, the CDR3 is TGCGCCAGCAGCCAAGTATGGGGACCTTTTATTGAAAAACTGTTTTTT. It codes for CASSQVWGPFIEKLFF.

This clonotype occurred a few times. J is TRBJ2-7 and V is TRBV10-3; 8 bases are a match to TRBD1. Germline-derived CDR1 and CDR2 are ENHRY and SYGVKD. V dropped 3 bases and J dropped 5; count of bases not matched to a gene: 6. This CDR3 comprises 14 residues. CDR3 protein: CAISDRDRQNEQYF. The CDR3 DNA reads TGTGCCATCAGTGACCGGGACAGGCAAAACGAGCAGTACTTC.

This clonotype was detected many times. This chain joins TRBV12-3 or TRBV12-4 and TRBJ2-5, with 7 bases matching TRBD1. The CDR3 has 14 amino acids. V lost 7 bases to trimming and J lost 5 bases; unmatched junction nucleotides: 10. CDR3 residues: CASTRQGKLETQYF. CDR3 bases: TGTGCCAGCACCCGACAGGGTAAATTGGAGACCCAGTACTTC.

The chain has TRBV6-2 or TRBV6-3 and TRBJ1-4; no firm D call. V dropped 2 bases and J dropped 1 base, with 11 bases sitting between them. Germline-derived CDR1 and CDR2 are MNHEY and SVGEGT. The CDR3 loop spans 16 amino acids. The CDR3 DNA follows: TGTGCCAGCAGTTACCGAGACGGAGGAACTAATGAAAAACTGTTTTTT. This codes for CASSYRDGGTNEKLFF.

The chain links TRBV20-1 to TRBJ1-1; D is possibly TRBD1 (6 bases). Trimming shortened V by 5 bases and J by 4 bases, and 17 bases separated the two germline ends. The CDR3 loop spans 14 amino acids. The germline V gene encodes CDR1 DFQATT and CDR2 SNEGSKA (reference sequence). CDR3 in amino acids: CSASGTPEFTEAFF. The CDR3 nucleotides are TGCAGTGCTTCCGGGACACCCGAGTTCACTGAAGCTTTCTTT.

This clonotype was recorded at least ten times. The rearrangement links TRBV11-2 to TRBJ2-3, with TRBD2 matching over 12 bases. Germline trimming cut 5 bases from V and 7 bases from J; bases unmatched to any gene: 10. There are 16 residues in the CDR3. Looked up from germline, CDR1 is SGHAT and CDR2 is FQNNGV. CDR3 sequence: CASSRGTSGRRHTQYF. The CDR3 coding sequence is TGTGCCAGCAGCCGAGGGACTAGCGGGCGCCGGCATACGCAGTATTTT.

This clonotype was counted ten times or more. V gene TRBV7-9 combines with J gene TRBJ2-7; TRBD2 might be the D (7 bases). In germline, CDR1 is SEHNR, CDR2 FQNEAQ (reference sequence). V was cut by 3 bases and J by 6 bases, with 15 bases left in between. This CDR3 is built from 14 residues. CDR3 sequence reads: CASSLGGQYGEQYF. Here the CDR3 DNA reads TGTGCCAGCAGCTTGGGGGGGCAGTACGGCGAGCAGTACTTC.

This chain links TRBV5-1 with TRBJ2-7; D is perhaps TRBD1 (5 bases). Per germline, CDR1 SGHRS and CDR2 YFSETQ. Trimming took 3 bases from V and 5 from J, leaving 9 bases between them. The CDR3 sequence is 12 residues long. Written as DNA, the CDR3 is TGCGCCAGCAGCTCGGAACAGGACGAGCAGTACTTC. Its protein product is CASSSEQDEQYF.

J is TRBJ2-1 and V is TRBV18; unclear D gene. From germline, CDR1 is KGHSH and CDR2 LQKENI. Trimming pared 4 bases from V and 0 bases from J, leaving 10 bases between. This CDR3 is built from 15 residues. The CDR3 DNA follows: TGTGCCAGCTCACTGAGGAGTAGCTCCTACAATGAGCAGTTCTTC. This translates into CASSLRSSSYNEQFF.

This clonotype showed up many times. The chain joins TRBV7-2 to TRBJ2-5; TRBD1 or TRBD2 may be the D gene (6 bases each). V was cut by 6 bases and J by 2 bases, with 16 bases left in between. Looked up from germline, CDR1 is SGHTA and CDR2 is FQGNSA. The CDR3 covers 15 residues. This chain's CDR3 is CASRYPGAPQETQYF. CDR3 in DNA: TGTGCCAGCAGGTATCCGGGGGCCCCACAAGAGACCCAGTACTTC.

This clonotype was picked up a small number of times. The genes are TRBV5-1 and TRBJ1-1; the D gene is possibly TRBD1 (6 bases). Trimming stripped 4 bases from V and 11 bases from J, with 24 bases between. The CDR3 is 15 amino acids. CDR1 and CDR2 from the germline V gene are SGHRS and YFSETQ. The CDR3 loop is CASSPYQGQSGEAFF. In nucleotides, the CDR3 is TGCGCCAGCAGCCCATATCAAGGACAGTCGGGCGAGGCTTTCTTT.

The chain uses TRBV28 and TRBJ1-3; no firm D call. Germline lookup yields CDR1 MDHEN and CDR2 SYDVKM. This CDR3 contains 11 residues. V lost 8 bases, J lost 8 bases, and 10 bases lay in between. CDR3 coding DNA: TGTGCCAGCGAGGGCGTACACACCATATATTTT. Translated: CASEGVHTIYF.

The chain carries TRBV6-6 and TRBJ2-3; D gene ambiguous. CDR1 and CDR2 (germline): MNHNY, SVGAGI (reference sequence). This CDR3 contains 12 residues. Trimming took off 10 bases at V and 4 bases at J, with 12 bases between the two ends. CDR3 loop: CATVAHADTQYF. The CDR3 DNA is TGTGCCACTGTGGCCCACGCAGATACGCAGTATTTT.

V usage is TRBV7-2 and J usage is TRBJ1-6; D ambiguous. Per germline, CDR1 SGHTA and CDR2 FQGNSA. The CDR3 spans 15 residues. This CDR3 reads CSCSSPSGFLSPLHF. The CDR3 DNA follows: TGTTCCTGCAGCTCCCCATCCGGTTTTCTTTCACCCCTCCACTTT. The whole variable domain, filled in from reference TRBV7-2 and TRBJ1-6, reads GAGVSQSPSNKVTEKGKDVELRCDPISGHTALYWYRQSLGQGLEFLIYFQGNSAPDKSGLPSDRFSAERTGGSVSTLTIQRTQQEDSAVYLCSCSSPSGFLSPLHFGNGTRLTVT.

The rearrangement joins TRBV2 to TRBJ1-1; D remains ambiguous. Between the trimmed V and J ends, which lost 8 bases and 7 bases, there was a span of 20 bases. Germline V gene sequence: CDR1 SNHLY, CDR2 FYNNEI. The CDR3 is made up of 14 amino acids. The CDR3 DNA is TGTGCCAGCTTCCCTGGGGAGGTTGGGGTTGAAGCTTTCTTT. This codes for CASFPGEVGVEAFF.

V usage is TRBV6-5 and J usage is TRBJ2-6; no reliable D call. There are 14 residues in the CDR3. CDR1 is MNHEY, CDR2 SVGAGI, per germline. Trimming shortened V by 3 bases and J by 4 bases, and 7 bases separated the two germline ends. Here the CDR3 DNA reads TGTGCCAGCAGTTATTCCACGGGGGCCAACGTCCTGACTTTC. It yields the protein CASSYSTGANVLTF.

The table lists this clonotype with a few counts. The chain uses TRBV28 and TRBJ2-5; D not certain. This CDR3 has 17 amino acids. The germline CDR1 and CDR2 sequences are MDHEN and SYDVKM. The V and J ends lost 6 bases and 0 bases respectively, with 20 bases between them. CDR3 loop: CASSPGRRAGYQETQYF. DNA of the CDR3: TGTGCCAGCAGCCCCGGGCGGCGTGCAGGCTACCAAGAGACCCAGTACTTC.

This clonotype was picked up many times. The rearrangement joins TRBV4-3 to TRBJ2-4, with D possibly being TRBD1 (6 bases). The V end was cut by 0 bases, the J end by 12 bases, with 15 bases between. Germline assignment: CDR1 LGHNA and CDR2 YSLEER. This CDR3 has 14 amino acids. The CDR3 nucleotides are TGCGCCAGCAGCCAAGATGGGGACCGGGACACTCAGTACTTC. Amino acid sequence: CASSQDGDRDTQYF.

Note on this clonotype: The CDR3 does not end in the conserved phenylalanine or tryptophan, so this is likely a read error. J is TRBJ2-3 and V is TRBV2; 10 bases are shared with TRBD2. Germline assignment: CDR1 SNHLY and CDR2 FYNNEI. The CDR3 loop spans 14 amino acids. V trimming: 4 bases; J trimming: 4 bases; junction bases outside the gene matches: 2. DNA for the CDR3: TGTGCCAGCAGTGTAGCGGGGGGTGCAGATACGCAGTATTTG. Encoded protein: CASSVAGGADTQYL.